This TCR beta chain was retrieved from a study of cytomegalovirus exposure and HLA in healthy donors (dated by TCRdb to about 2017). As for the study more broadly: An earlier analysis of 587 of the donors reported 250 to 300 Gb of sequence data and 95 million to 140 million unique TCR beta sequences obtained from about 200 million T cells. The number of typed donors differed by locus: about 620-640 for A, B, C, DRB1 and DQB1; 522 for DQA1; around 610 for DPA1; and some 430 for DPB1. A separate validation cohort of 90 to 150 different subjects was used in addition to the roughly 640-subject first cohort. Roughly 300 gigabases of sequencing data and 70 million to 95 million unique TCR sequences made up an early release that covered nearly 650 HLA-typed donors. In a later analysis, previously published TCR beta repertoires from some 640 donors were re-analyzed and high-resolution HLA genotyping was added so that TCR occurrence patterns could be studied. HLA typing included class I and class II loci at four-digit resolution. In an earlier analysis of over 550 of the donors, high-throughput TCR beta sequencing was used to judge whether each TCR beta V gene segment behaved as functional or pseudogenic. Every repertoire in the discovery cohort had been generated on one and the same sequencing platform. Of the approximately 400 genotyped donors, more than 75% were placed in the genetic ancestry cluster associated with self-reported Caucasian donors. Donor age, sex, ethnicity and CMV serostatus were compiled alongside the repertoire data. The study combined high-throughput TCR immunosequencing, statistical association of individual TCRs with disease status, and machine learning to predict cytomegalovirus infection status. Roughly five DR-DQ haplotypes were handled as single units for association and clustering, since linkage in the cohort was strong. Among 300 to 450 genotyped donors of the cohort, an average of about 240,000 unique TCR beta nucleotide sequences were sequenced per donor, 15% to 20% of them non-productive. In a later genetic analysis, genome-wide SNP genotypes for about 65% of the 666 donors were used, and that subset was treated as a discovery cohort. The T cell repertoires of 700 or so subjects were profiled by immunosequencing and related to cytomegalovirus serostatus. Rather than using new phenotypic data, the later analysis identified candidate immune exposures from TCR beta sequences and from how often those sequences occurred across donors. The aim of the study was to test whether cataloging public T cell receptors could identify signatures of past pathogen exposure.

The cohort comprised 666 healthy bone marrow donors. At the time of sampling, every cohort member was nominally healthy, though immune exposures that went unrecorded were likely present. The donor was CMV seronegative and belonged to the group of approximately 320 seronegative cohort members. Each donor provided a peripheral blood sample, and peripheral blood mononuclear cells were used for TCR beta sequencing. Genomic DNA was extracted from the blood cell samples with the Qiagen DNeasy Blood Extraction Kit. The CDR3, from cysteine to phenylalanine, totals 16 residues. The read is trimmed to its CDR3 DNA, 48 bases read in frame from base 1. CDR1 and CDR2 are read off the germline V gene as ENHRY and SYGVKD. The V end gives up 4 bases and the J end 2 bases, leaving 7 bases in the junction not matched to a gene. The paper as a whole reports these results and caveats: Cytomegalovirus status was reported to be diagnosed by the classifier with high specificity and sensitivity in both the original and validation cohorts. It was suggested by the authors that the approach could potentially be generalized to other disease states and immunological phenotypes. In the study, 164 TCR beta chains were listed as associated with cytomegalovirus. In vitro tests confirmed that a few of the cytomegalovirus-associated TCR beta chains recognize cytomegalovirus antigens. In a later genetic analysis, a missense DCLRE1C variant was associated with V-gene and J-gene trimming of TCR beta chains, and the association was replicated in an independent cohort. In an earlier analysis of approximately 600 of the donors, most TCR beta V segments were observed in productive rearrangements about 87% or about 30% of the time, broadly matching IMGT annotations. For the cohort, immune exposure information was limited to CMV serostatus. Presence/absence analyses assumed roughly uniform sequencing depth across donors, an assumption that may not hold. In a later analysis, HLA-associated TCR beta chains were found to be more clonally expanded and to have lower generation probabilities than equally common non-associated chains. In a later analysis, TCR association rates were found to vary across HLA loci, with the most associated TCRs seen for DRB1 alleles and the fewest for HLA-C alleles. According to a later analysis, parvovirus B19, influenza, CMV and Epstein-Barr virus appeared linked to several top co-occurrence clusters. Strong co-occurrence of HLA alleles, especially DR and DQ, made assigning TCR associations to individual alleles difficult. Because HLA typing was unavailable for some donors at each locus, only the typed subset was used in association tests. Some IMGT-functional V segments, including TRBV6-2 and TRBV6-3, could not be told apart with the 87-base-pair reads, so those segments were excluded. Linkage disequilibrium might explain the correlated functional status among segregating V segments, but an unknown experimental factor could not be ruled out. The earlier analysis of almost 600 of the donors excluded roughly 17 rarely observed V segments, including chromosome 9 orphons, because counts were too low. According to a later genetic analysis, donors in an Asian-associated ancestry cluster had fewer N-insertions in productive TCRs than the approximately 650-donor mean. A group of highly shared sequence variants was considered likely to be a technical artifact of the sequencing pipeline. Most TCR sequences were seen in very few donors, while some public TCRs were found in many individuals. In this cohort, only TCR beta chains were sequenced, and detectable features were limited by the absence of alpha or paired-chain data. Specific HLA alleles were associated with 15,000 to 20,000 TCR beta sequences at a false discovery rate of 0.05 in a later analysis. In a later analysis, most CMV-associated TCR beta chains were found to appear HLA-restricted, with HLA associations seemingly driven largely by CMV exposure. A further reported finding was that TCR beta sequences accurately predicted the HLA-A and HLA-B alleles for most subjects in the first cohort.

This clone was seen more than once but under ten times. The antigen it recognizes is unknown. Base qualities were left out, and no much larger clone turns up one base away. Libraries were built with the immunoSEQ multiplex PCR assay. For the multiplex PCR, a mixture combining 60 forward primers for TCR Vbeta segments and 13 reverse primers for TCR Jbeta segments was used. The CDR3 region of rearranged TCR beta genes was amplified from genomic DNA by a multiplex PCR assay. On the Illumina HiSeq System, the amplified TCR beta libraries were sequenced as 87-base-pair reads. For the original study's pipeline: In a later analysis, roughly 80 million unique TCR beta chains were counted across the 500 to 850 repertoires, and approximately 11 million of these chains were shared by at least two donors. A nearest-neighbor algorithm error-corrected the raw reads and collapsed the reads into unique sequences, merging closely related sequences to remove PCR and sequencing errors. Alignment of CDR3 sequences to IMGT reference sequences was used to assign V, D and J gene segments. For a sequence to be retained, a match of at least six nucleotides to both a V gene segment and a J gene segment was required. A rearrangement was called productive if the CDR3 had no stop codons and remained in frame with V and J, and every other rearrangement was called non-productive. Following IMGT convention, CDR3 was defined as the stretch from the second conserved V-encoded cysteine to the conserved J-encoded phenylalanine. Sequences without an unambiguous match to a single V gene segment were excluded from the earlier analysis of approximately 560 of the donors. An earlier analysis of 587 of the donors called V segments functional above 56.7% productive rearrangements and segregating when the between-donor standard deviation exceeded 5%. A statistical classification framework was developed to diagnose cytomegalovirus status using the catalog of TCR beta chain sequences. V and J gene assignment, in a later analysis, came from comparing TCR nucleotide sequences with IMGT/GENE-DB human TR gene sequences. Using the TCRdist pipeline, a later analysis assigned CDR3 sequences along with most-parsimonious VDJ recombination scenarios. In a later analysis, each TCR beta chain was defined by its CDR3 amino acid sequence together with its V-gene family, and reads without a unique V-gene family were excluded. To address suspected cross-contamination and a sequencing artifact, a later analysis removed some 620 highly shared, low-generation-probability nucleotide sequences. In a later analysis, a clonal expansion index was calculated for each public chain from normalized within-repertoire ranks of inferred template counts. In a later analysis, generation probabilities were computed using a VDJ recombination model fitted to out-of-frame rearrangements, and the results were checked against IGoR. A later analysis scored TCR-TCR, TCR-HLA and TCR-CMV co-occurrence with hypergeometric tests, applying a repertoire-size bias correction to TCR pairs. To estimate false discovery rates, a later analysis permuted the HLA or CMV assignments 20 times. In a later analysis, co-occurring TCRs were grouped using DBSCAN, and TCRdist sequence similarity was added for clustering within HLA-allele-positive subsets. Co-occurrence clustering excluded repertoires with fewer than 30,000 or more than 120,000 public chains, plus five with anomalous nucleotide sharing. TCRdb stores this immuneACCESS table with in-frame sequences only. Part of the clones is absent; in the studies checked, under half of the shortfall reflects unresolved V genes, and no reason is known for the rest. The DNA was the basis for D and trimming; V, J and clone size are from that table. This sample lists roughly 110,000 clones; under 85% were detected once. Clones ranked in the top ten supply around 4% of the sample.

The TCR was taken from a male donor in good health and CMV-seronegative. Recombination linked TRBV10-3 to TRBJ2-7; 11 central nucleotides agree with TRBD2. The sequenced sample was PBMCs. The sequenced DNA is TGTGCCATCAGTGTGGGGGGGACTAGCGGCACCTACGAGCAGTACTTC. Its protein reads: CAISVGGTSGTYEQYF.